The rows below give T cell receptor beta chains drawn from one sample of a study of technical replicates of blood from several donors. Generated by immunoSEQ multiplex PCR, the TCRdb table keeps only in-frame clones and is missing some. The sample has some 48,000 clones; 90% to 95% are singletons. The specimen was PBMCs. The source of these receptors is a human donor in good health. Some clones in this sample may be carry-over from other donors' samples. CDR3s include the opening cysteine and the closing phenylalanine or tryptophan. The D gene is left open where the match is weak. A row's size may be missing; if present it is once, few, many or a size class.

clone size,J gene,V gene,D gene,CDR3 protein,CDR3 DNA
-,TRBJ1-2,TRBV7-6,-,CASSSRAGELYGYTF,TGTGCCAGCAGCTCACGTGCAGGGGAACTCTATGGCTACACCTTC
-,TRBJ1-2,TRBV30,TRBD1,CAWTGDSLYGYTF,TGTGCCTGGACAGGGGACAGCCTCTATGGCTACACCTTC
-,TRBJ2-5,TRBV29-1,TRBD2,CSVESLGLAGVSGETQYF,TGCAGCGTTGAAAGCCTGGGACTAGCGGGGGTTAGTGGAGAGACCCAGTACTTC
-,TRBJ2-2,TRBV6-6,-,CASSYVRGFTGELFF,TGTGCCAGCAGTTATGTCCGGGGGTTTACCGGGGAGCTGTTTTTT
-,TRBJ1-5,TRBV13,-,CASSLQGNQPQHF,TGTGCCAGCAGCTTACAGGGGAATCAGCCCCAGCATTTT
once,TRBJ2-2,TRBV18,TRBD1,CASSDRTGRTTGELFF,TGTGCCAGCTCAGACCGGACAGGGAGGACCACCGGGGAGCTGTTTTTT
-,TRBJ2-7,TRBV27,-,CASSILPSVEQYF,TGTGCCAGCAGTATCTTACCGTCGGTTGAGCAGTACTTC
-,TRBJ2-7,TRBV13,TRBD2,CASSGTGGSGPPRPSYEQYF,TGTGCCAGCAGCGGAACTGGCGGGAGTGGTCCCCCACGTCCTTCCTACGAGCAGTACTTC
-,TRBJ1-6,TRBV6-5,TRBD1,CASSLGQGFRSPLHF,TGTGCCAGCAGTCTCGGACAGGGGTTTCGTTCACCCCTCCACTTT
-,TRBJ1-6,TRBV9,-,CASSPNRVSSSPLHF,TGTGCCAGCAGCCCCAACAGGGTATCAAGTTCACCCCTCCACTTT
-,TRBJ2-7,TRBV5-6,-,CASSFTAYEQYF,TGTGCCAGCAGCTTCACAGCCTACGAGCAGTACTTC
-,TRBJ1-3,TRBV6-1,-,CASSPQADGNTIYF,TGTGCCAGCAGTCCCCAGGCCGATGGAAACACCATATATTTT
-,TRBJ1-2,TRBV25-1,-,CSTENNYGYTF,TGTTCGACAGAAAATAACTATGGCTACACCTTC
-,TRBJ1-4,TRBV25-1,TRBD1,CASSETRGRVEKLFF,TGTGCCAGCAGTGAAACCAGGGGGCGCGTTGAAAAACTGTTTTTT
-,TRBJ1-1,TRBV5-6,TRBD1,CASSTPGQKNTEAFF,TGTGCCAGCAGCACTCCGGGACAGAAGAACACTGAAGCTTTCTTT
once,TRBJ1-2,TRBV29-1,TRBD1,CSVLSTQGAVGYTF,TGCAGCGTTCTCTCAACGCAGGGGGCCGTTGGCTACACCTTC
-,TRBJ1-5,TRBV19,TRBD1,CASKMGQNYQPQHF,TGTGCCAGTAAAATGGGACAGAACTATCAGCCCCAGCATTTT
-,TRBJ2-7,TRBV28,TRBD1,CASIPGQGSYEQYF,TGTGCCAGCATACCGGGACAGGGATCCTACGAGCAGTACTTC
-,TRBJ2-7,TRBV7-9,-,CASSLVQAEQYF,TGTGCCAGCAGCTTAGTCCAGGCCGAGCAGTACTTC
-,TRBJ2-3,TRBV11-2,-,CASSLYGGATDTQYF,TGTGCCAGCAGCTTATATGGCGGGGCCACAGATACGCAGTATTTT
-,TRBJ1-2,TRBV18,-,CARNTPLGGNYGYTF,TGTGCCAGGAACACTCCATTAGGGGGTAACTATGGCTACACCTTC
-,TRBJ1-1,TRBV2,-,CASSVEGGSEAFF,TGTGCCAGCAGTGTGGAGGGAGGGTCTGAAGCTTTCTTT
-,TRBJ2-6,TRBV6-1,-,CASRPASGANVLTF,TGTGCCAGCAGGCCAGCGTCTGGGGCCAACGTCCTGACTTTC
-,TRBJ2-7,TRBV4-3,TRBD1,CASSQDFGTGGYEQYF,TGCGCCAGCAGCCAAGATTTCGGGACAGGGGGCTACGAGCAGTACTTC
-,TRBJ2-2,TRBV27,-,CASSLSGRQPRAGELFF,TGTGCCAGCAGTTTATCGGGCCGGCAGCCAAGAGCCGGGGAGCTGTTTTTT
-,TRBJ2-2,TRBV9,-,CASGGWTGELFF,TGTGCCAGTGGGGGGTGGACCGGGGAGCTGTTTTTT
-,TRBJ2-7,TRBV5-1,TRBD2,CASSSEGLAAGFTYEQYF,TGCGCCAGCAGCTCCGAGGGACTAGCGGCGGGATTCACATACGAGCAGTACTTC
-,TRBJ2-1,TRBV5-1,-,CASSLSPGVNEQFF,TGCGCCAGCAGCTTGTCCCCCGGGGTAAATGAGCAGTTCTTC
-,TRBJ1-6,TRBV19,-,CASSIGRDASPLHF,TGTGCCAGTAGTATCGGCAGGGATGCTTCACCCCTCCACTTT
-,TRBJ2-7,TRBV2,-,CASIGGLNEQYF,TGTGCCAGCATCGGGGGGCTGAACGAGCAGTACTTC
-,TRBJ1-1,TRBV19,-,CASSIDVRRYNTEAFF,TGTGCCAGTAGTATAGATGTCAGGCGTTATAACACTGAAGCTTTCTTT
-,TRBJ2-7,TRBV5-6,TRBD1,CASSLVRGTYEQYF,TGTGCCAGCAGCTTGGTCAGGGGGACCTACGAGCAGTACTTC
-,TRBJ1-1,TRBV9,-,CASSVATGINTEAFF,TGTGCCAGCAGCGTAGCTACGGGGATAAACACTGAAGCTTTCTTT
-,TRBJ1-4,TRBV6-5,TRBD1,CASSPGQVREKLFF,TGTGCCAGCAGTCCTGGACAGGTCCGGGAAAAACTGTTTTTT
-,TRBJ2-7,TRBV2,-,CASSRGQTYEQYF,TGTGCCAGCAGTCGGGGACAAACCTACGAGCAGTACTTC
-,TRBJ2-7,TRBV18,TRBD1,CASSPPGTGDEQYF,TGTGCCAGCTCACCCCCCGGGACAGGGGACGAGCAGTACTTC
-,TRBJ2-6,TRBV15,-,CATSRSTDSGANVLTF,TGTGCCACCAGCAGATCGACAGACTCTGGGGCCAACGTCCTGACTTTC
-,TRBJ2-2,TRBV6-1,-,CASSEPGAVNTGELFF,TGTGCCAGCAGTGAACCTGGGGCGGTTAACACCGGGGAGCTGTTTTTT
-,TRBJ1-5,TRBV7-2,-,CASSQQGQPQHF,TGTGCCAGCAGCCAACAGGGCCAGCCCCAGCATTTT
-,TRBJ2-5,TRBV5-6,TRBD2,CASSLLAGEETQYF,TGTGCCAGCAGTTTATTAGCGGGGGAAGAGACCCAGTACTTC
-,TRBJ2-5,TRBV6-5,-,CASSYSTSRETQYF,TGTGCCAGCAGTTACTCGACTAGTCGAGAGACCCAGTACTTC
-,TRBJ1-2,TRBV19,TRBD1,CATKGPGQGIIGYTF,TGTGCCACTAAGGGACCGGGACAGGGAATTATTGGCTACACCTTC
few,TRBJ2-2,TRBV7-9,TRBD2,CASRPGTSGINTGELFF,TGTGCCAGCAGACCCGGGACTAGCGGGATCAACACCGGGGAGCTGTTTTTT
-,TRBJ1-2,TRBV10-3,-,CAISESGQAYGYTF,TGTGCCATCAGTGAGTCGGGGCAGGCCTATGGCTACACCTTC
-,TRBJ2-2,TRBV7-6,-,CASSGGSRRTGELFF,TGTGCCAGCTCCGGTGGTTCGCGGCGGACCGGGGAGCTGTTTTTT
-,TRBJ2-3,TRBV7-6,-,CASSSEGTDTQYF,TGTGCCAGCAGCTCCGAGGGCACAGATACGCAGTATTTT
-,TRBJ1-6,TRBV5-1,-,CASRRGGSDSPLHF,TGCGCCTCCCGAAGGGGGGGGTCGGATTCACCCCTCCACTTT
once,TRBJ1-2,TRBV19,-,CASSLVRGQGTFGYTF,TGTGCCAGTAGTTTAGTCCGAGGTCAAGGGACATTTGGCTACACCTTC